Listed here are 25 T cell receptor beta chains from one sample, sequenced in a study of CD8 T cells in Susac syndrome. A quantity of about 0.5 to 1 ug RNA underwent reverse transcription using random hexamers. Via MiXCR, TCRdb re-called the immunoSEQ multiplex PCR reads, giving one row per CDR3 protein. This sample has around 200,000 distinct CDR3 sequences, with 95% found just once. The sequencing sample was made of CD4+ T cells from PBMCs. All receptors derive from a human donor in good health.

This chain uses TRBV24-1 with TRBJ2-1; a weak D match, TRBD2 (5 bases). CDR1 and CDR2 (germline): KGHDR, SFDVKD. The CDR3 contains 14 residues. V was cut by 5 bases and J by 4 bases, with 11 bases left in between. CDR3 coding DNA: TGTGCCACCAGTGCCGGACGGGAATACAATGAGCAGTTCTTC. It yields the protein CATSAGREYNEQFF.

The V gene is TRBV4-1, the J gene TRBJ1-1; D is uncertain. V was trimmed by 6 bases and J by 1 base, leaving 9 bases between them. Germline V gene data show CDR1 as MGHRA and CDR2 as YSYEKL. This CDR3 is 13 amino acids long. The CDR3 region has the DNA TGCGCCAGCAGACTGATGTCGAACACTGAAGCTTTCTTT. It yields the protein CASRLMSNTEAFF.

J is TRBJ2-3 and V is TRBV5-1; D may be TRBD2 (6 bases). The ends were cut back, 4 bases at V and 0 bases at J, with 12 bases in the middle. Germline assignment: CDR1 SGHRS and CDR2 YFSETQ. CDR3 size: 15 residues. In nucleotides, the CDR3 is TGCGCCAGCAGCGTAAGAAGCGGGAGCACAGATACGCAGTATTTT. This codes for CASSVRSGSTDTQYF.

The genes are TRBV25-1 and TRBJ2-3; the D gene is possibly TRBD1 (6 bases). Germline-derived CDR1 and CDR2 are MGHDK and SYGVNS. The length of the CDR3 is 13 residues. The V and J ends lost 5 bases and 6 bases respectively, with 12 bases between them. The CDR3 DNA follows: TGTGCCAGCAGTCAACAGGGTTTTGATACGCAGTATTTT. Translation gives CASSQQGFDTQYF.

V and J are TRBV7-2 and TRBJ2-4, with no clear D. Germline CDR1 reads SGHTA; CDR2 reads FQGNSA. This CDR3 is built from 14 residues. Trimming removed 3 bases from V and 7 bases from J, with 13 bases in between. Written as DNA, the CDR3 is TGTGCCAGCAGCTTCACCCCAGAGGTCAACATTCAGTACTTC. It codes for CASSFTPEVNIQYF.

The chain couples TRBV30 to TRBJ2-3, with 7 bases aligning to TRBD1. The CDR3 runs to 15 residues. CDR1 and CDR2 from the germline V gene are GTSNPN and SVGIG (reference sequence). J lost 1 base, V lost 3 bases, and 7 bases had no gene match. The DNA of the CDR3 is TGTGCCTGGAGGGCCTTCGACAGGGGCACAGATACGCAGTATTTT. This sequence encodes CAWRAFDRGTDTQYF.

This chain uses TRBV2 with TRBJ1-2; D unresolved. CDR3 length: 13 amino acids. V lost 1 base and J lost 4, with 7 bases in between. The germline gives CDR1 SNHLY, CDR2 FYNNEI. The CDR3 DNA follows: TGTGCCAGCAGTGAAGGACAATTCTATGGCTACACCTTC. Translated, it gives CASSEGQFYGYTF.

The rearrangement links TRBV25-1 to TRBJ1-1, with 12 bases lining up with TRBD1. This CDR3 comprises 16 residues. V was clipped by 6 bases and J by 11 bases; unmatched bases: 16. Germline V lookup: CDR1 MGHDK, CDR2 SYGVNS. The CDR3 region has the DNA TGTGCCAGCAGGGACTACACCTCCGGGACAGGGGGCGCCGCTTTCTTT. Amino acid sequence: CASRDYTSGTGGAAFF.

The rearrangement uses TRBV5-6 and TRBJ2-3; no definite D call. V was clipped by 3 bases and J by 2 bases, with 7 bases between them. The germline V gene encodes CDR1 SGHDT and CDR2 YYEEEE. The CDR3 is 13 residues long. The DNA of the CDR3 is TGTGCCAGCAGCTCGGAGAACACAGATACGCAGTATTTT. Encoded protein: CASSSENTDTQYF.

This chain connects TRBV7-9 to TRBJ2-7; 10 bases agree with TRBD2. The germline V gene encodes CDR1 SEHNR and CDR2 FQNEAQ (reference sequence). J lost 4 bases, V lost 2 bases, and 2 bases had no gene match. The CDR3 length is 14 residues. CDR3 sequence reads: CASSLSGLAYEQYV. The CDR3 nucleotides read TGTGCCAGCAGCTTATCGGGACTAGCGTACGAGCAGTACGTC.

This clonotype was observed once. The chain couples TRBV20-1 to TRBJ2-3; 13 bases line up with TRBD2. With V trimmed by 6 bases and J by 2 bases, 8 bases remained unmatched. The CDR3 totals 16 residues. Germline lookup yields CDR1 DFQATT and CDR2 SNEGSKA (reference sequence). The CDR3 loop is CSAGTSGAYSTDTQYF. The CDR3 DNA is TGCAGTGCGGGGACTAGCGGGGCCTATTCCACAGATACGCAGTATTTT.

As DNA, the CDR3 is TGTGCCAGCAGTTATGACAGAAAAAACATTCAGTACTTC. Encoded protein: CASSYDRKNIQYF. The V call is TRBV6-5, the J call TRBJ2-4, with D possibly matching TRBD1 (5 bases). The CDR3 has 13 amino acids. Germline V gene lookup returns CDR1 MNHEY and CDR2 SVGAGI. Trimming removed 3 bases at V and 4 bases at J, with 7 bases between.

This rearrangement joins TRBV30 to TRBJ2-5; no definite D call. This CDR3 has 13 residues. Trimming shortened V by 1 base and J by 5 bases, and 11 bases separated the two germline ends. Germline loops: CDR1 GTSNPN, CDR2 SVGIG (reference sequence). The CDR3 sequence is CAWSGTAAETQYF. The CDR3 DNA is TGTGCCTGGAGTGGAACGGCAGCTGAGACCCAGTACTTC.

The CDR3 DNA reads TGCGCCAGCAGCCGTCTAGCGGATCTCTACAATGAGCAGTTCTTC. Protein: CASSRLADLYNEQFF. The rearrangement links TRBV4-3 to TRBJ2-1; 7 bases fit TRBD2. The J segment lost 3 bases and the V segment lost 4 bases, leaving 6 bases of the junction unmatched. CDR1 is LGHNA, CDR2 YSLEER, per germline. CDR3 length equals 15 residues.

The gene calls are TRBV20-1 and TRBJ2-2, with 8 nucleotides matching TRBD1. Germline CDR1 and CDR2: DFQATT and SNEGSKA (reference sequence). The J segment lost 5 bases and the V segment lost 3 bases, leaving 2 bases of the junction unmatched. The CDR3 has 13 residues. CDR3 protein: CSARDRVTGELFF. The CDR3 DNA sequence: TGCAGTGCTAGGGACAGGGTAACCGGGGAGCTGTTTTTT.

The chain combines TRBV30 with TRBJ2-4; D is unclear. The germline V gene has CDR1 GTSNPN and CDR2 SVGIG (reference sequence). The CDR3 extends over 14 amino acids. Trimming left V 0 bases short and J 6 bases short, with 12 bases between. In DNA form, the CDR3 reads TGTGCCTGGAGTGTACTACAGAGTCTAAACATTCAGTACTTC. This sequence encodes CAWSVLQSLNIQYF.

This clonotype was counted a single time. The chain employs TRBV7-2 and TRBJ2-7, with TRBD2 matching over 7 bases. CDR3 size: 16 residues. V dropped 5 bases and J dropped 6; count of bases not matched to a gene: 16. Germline CDR1 reads SGHTA; CDR2 reads FQGNSA. The CDR3 reads CASSATPGLTDGEQYF. The CDR3 DNA reads as TGTGCCAGCAGCGCAACGCCGGGACTAACAGATGGCGAGCAGTACTTC.

This chain joins TRBV29-1 and TRBJ2-4; D not certain. CDR3 size: 11 residues. With 4 bases removed from V and 7 bases from J, the gap between germline ends came to 8 bases. In germline, CDR1 is SQVTM, CDR2 ANQGSEA. CDR3 DNA: TGCAGCGTTGTTGGTTCGAACATTCAGTACTTC. Amino acid sequence: CSVVGSNIQYF. Combining the CDR3 with reference TRBV29-1 and TRBJ2-4 gives the whole variable domain SAVISQKPSRDICQRGTSLTIQCQVDSQVTMMFWYRQQPGQSLTLIATANQGSEATYESGFVIDKFPISRPNLTFSTLTVSNMSPEDSSIYLCSVVGSNIQYFGAGTRLSVL.

This rearrangement joins TRBV12-3 or TRBV12-4 to TRBJ1-4, with a possible D match to TRBD1 (6 bases). The CDR3 covers 14 residues. V was cut by 6 bases and J by 7 bases, with 15 bases left in between. CDR3 nucleotides: TGTGCCAGCAGCCCTCCGGGGGCGGGTGAAAAACTGTTTTTT. Its protein product is CASSPPGAGEKLFF.

V and J are TRBV12-3 or TRBV12-4 and TRBJ2-5; 7 positions agree with TRBD1. The CDR3 has 17 amino acids. The trim removed 5 bases at V and 1 base at J, leaving 13 bases unmatched. The CDR3 DNA reads TGTGCCAGCAGTACAAAGGAGGACAGGTGGCTCCAAGAGACCCAGTACTTC. It specifies CASSTKEDRWLQETQYF.

The rearrangement links TRBV4-3 to TRBJ1-2, with 7 nucleotides matching TRBD1. The CDR3 length is 14 residues. Trimming took 0 bases from V and 8 from J; bases not matched to a gene: 6. Per germline, CDR1 LGHNA and CDR2 YSLEER. The CDR3: CASSQEAGGEGYTF. The CDR3 coding sequence is TGCGCCAGCAGCCAAGAGGCAGGGGGAGAGGGCTACACCTTC.

This chain links TRBV25-1 with TRBJ2-5; TRBD2 might be the D (6 bases). There are 14 residues in the CDR3. V lost 7 bases, J lost 2 bases, and 14 bases lay in between. Germline-derived CDR1 and CDR2 are MGHDK and SYGVNS. The CDR3 nucleotides are TGTGCCAGCACCCCCCTGACTAGTCAAGAGACCCAGTACTTC. This gives the protein CASTPLTSQETQYF.

The chain links TRBV29-1 to TRBJ2-3, with TRBD1 matching 8 bases. J gave up 4 bases and V 7 bases, and 10 bases lay outside the gene matches. This CDR3 spans 14 amino acids. Germline CDR1 SQVTM, CDR2 ANQGSEA. CDR3 amino acids: CSAMDRVRADTQYF. In nucleotides, the CDR3 is TGCAGCGCCATGGACAGGGTGAGGGCAGATACGCAGTATTTT.

This sequence joins TRBV6-2 or TRBV6-3 and TRBJ2-5; perhaps TRBD2 as D (7 bases). Trimming took 4 bases from V and 6 from J, leaving 15 bases between them. This CDR3 has 14 amino acids. CDR1 MNHEY and CDR2 SVGEGT come from the germline V gene. DNA for the CDR3: TGTGCCAGCAGTTCGGCGGGGGCCAGGAAGACCCAGTACTTC. Translation: CASSSAGARKTQYF.

The J gene is TRBJ2-2, the V gene TRBV29-1; D might be TRBD1 or TRBD2, each matching 5 bases. The ends were cut back, 3 bases at V and 4 bases at J, with 15 bases in the middle. The CDR3 covers 15 residues. Germline assignment: CDR1 SQVTM and CDR2 ANQGSEA. This CDR3 reads CSVERQGRGTGELFF. The CDR3 DNA is TGCAGCGTTGAGAGGCAGGGACGAGGCACCGGGGAGCTGTTTTTT.